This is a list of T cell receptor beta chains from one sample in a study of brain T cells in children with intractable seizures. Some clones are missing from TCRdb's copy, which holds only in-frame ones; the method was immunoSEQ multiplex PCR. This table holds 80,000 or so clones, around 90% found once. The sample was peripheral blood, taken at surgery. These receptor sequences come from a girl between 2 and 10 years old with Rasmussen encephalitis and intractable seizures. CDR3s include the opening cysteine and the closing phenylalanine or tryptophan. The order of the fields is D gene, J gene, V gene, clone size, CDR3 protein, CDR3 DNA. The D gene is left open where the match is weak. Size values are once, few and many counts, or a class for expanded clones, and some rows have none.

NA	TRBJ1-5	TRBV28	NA	CASSPTPFQPQHF	TGTGCCAGCAGTCCCACCCCCTTTCAGCCCCAGCATTTT
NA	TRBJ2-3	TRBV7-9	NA	CASGIGQFLGDTQYF	TGTGCCAGCGGTATCGGACAGTTTTTGGGAGATACGCAGTATTTT
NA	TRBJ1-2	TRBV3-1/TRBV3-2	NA	CASSQGPVGGYTF	TGTGCCAGCAGCCAAGGACCTGTCGGTGGCTACACCTTC
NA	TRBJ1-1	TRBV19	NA	CASSIRNGNTEAFF	TGTGCCAGTAGTATAAGAAACGGGAACACTGAAGCTTTCTTT
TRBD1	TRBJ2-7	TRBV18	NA	CASSPFEGTGFLYEQYF	TGTGCCAGCTCACCATTCGAGGGGACAGGGTTTTTGTACGAGCAGTACTTC
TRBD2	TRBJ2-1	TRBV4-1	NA	CASSQGLARMGEQFF	TGCGCCAGCAGCCAGGGACTAGCGCGGATGGGTGAGCAGTTCTTC
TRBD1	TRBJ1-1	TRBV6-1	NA	CASSEWAGGDTEAFF	TGTGCCAGCAGTGAATGGGCAGGGGGCGACACTGAAGCTTTCTTT
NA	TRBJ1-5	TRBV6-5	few	CASRQLNQPQHF	TGTGCCAGCAGACAGCTAAATCAGCCCCAGCATTTT
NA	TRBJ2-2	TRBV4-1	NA	CASSPSPLIVAGELFF	TGCGCCAGCAGCCCCTCCCCTCTTATCGTAGCCGGGGAGCTGTTTTTT
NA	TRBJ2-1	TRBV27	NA	CASSCASSYNEQFF	TGTGCCAGCAGTTGCGCAAGCTCCTACAATGAGCAGTTCTTC
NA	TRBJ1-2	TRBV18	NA	CASSPMAGGDYGYTF	TGTGCCAGCTCCCCCATGGCCGGGGGGGACTATGGCTACACCTTC
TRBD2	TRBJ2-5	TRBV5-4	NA	CASSLWRGDQETQYF	TGTGCCAGCAGCTTGTGGCGGGGGGACCAAGAGACCCAGTACTTC
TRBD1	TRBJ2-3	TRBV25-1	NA	CASSPGGVDTQYF	TGTGCCAGCAGTCCAGGGGGCGTGGATACGCAGTATTTT
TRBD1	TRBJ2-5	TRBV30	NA	CAWSVRGQGAHKQTQYF	TGTGCCTGGAGTGTACGGGGACAGGGGGCCCACAAACAGACCCAGTACTTC
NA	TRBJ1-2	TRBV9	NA	CASSPQHGVQTGYTF	TGTGCCAGCAGCCCCCAACACGGGGTACAGACTGGCTACACCTTC
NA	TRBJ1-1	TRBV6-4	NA	CASSENRYTEAFF	TGTGCCAGCAGTGAAAACAGATACACTGAAGCTTTCTTT
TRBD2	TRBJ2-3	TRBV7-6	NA	CASSSSGSTDTQYF	TGTGCCAGCAGCAGCAGCGGGAGTACAGATACGCAGTATTTT
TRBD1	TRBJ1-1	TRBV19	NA	CASSIKGEGAGEAFF	TGTGCCAGTAGTATAAAAGGTGAGGGGGCCGGTGAAGCTTTCTTT
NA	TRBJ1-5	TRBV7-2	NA	CASSATREGGGGQPQHF	TGTGCCAGCAGCGCAACCAGGGAGGGGGGTGGAGGGCAGCCCCAGCATTTT
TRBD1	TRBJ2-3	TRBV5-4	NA	CASSLGDRGADTQYF	TGTGCCAGCAGCTTGGGGGACAGGGGAGCAGATACGCAGTATTTT
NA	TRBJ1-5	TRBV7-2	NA	CASSLAYRPGTNQPQHF	TGTGCCAGCAGCTTAGCCTACAGACCGGGGACCAATCAGCCCCAGCATTTT
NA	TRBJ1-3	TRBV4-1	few	CASSQAARSGNTIYF	TGCGCCAGCAGCCAAGCGGCTCGCTCTGGAAACACCATATATTTT
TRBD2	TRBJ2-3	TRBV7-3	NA	CASSSSGSADTQYF	TGTGCCAGCAGCTCAAGCGGGAGCGCAGATACGCAGTATTTT
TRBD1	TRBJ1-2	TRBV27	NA	CASSLSEGAHGYTF	TGTGCCAGCAGTTTATCGGAGGGGGCCCATGGCTACACCTTC
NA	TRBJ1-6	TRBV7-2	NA	CAIPSGGGLYNSPLHF	TGTGCCATCCCGTCGGGGGGGGGCCTCTATAATTCACCCCTCCACTTT
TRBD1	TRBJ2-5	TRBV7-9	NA	CASSPPLDRGIWETQYF	TGTGCCAGCAGCCCCCCATTGGACAGGGGGATATGGGAGACCCAGTACTTC
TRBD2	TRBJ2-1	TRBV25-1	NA	CASRSGGAIDEQFF	TGTGCCAGCAGGAGCGGGGGGGCCATAGATGAGCAGTTCTTC
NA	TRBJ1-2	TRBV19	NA	CASSTGQYYGYTF	TGTGCCAGTAGTACCGGACAGTACTATGGCTACACCTTC
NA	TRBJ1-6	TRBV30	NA	CAWSFSRASYNSPLHF	TGTGCCTGGAGTTTCTCCAGGGCCTCCTATAATTCACCCCTCCACTTT
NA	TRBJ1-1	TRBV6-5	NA	CASSYGGTAEAFF	TGTGCCAGCAGTTACGGGGGGACGGCTGAAGCTTTCTTT
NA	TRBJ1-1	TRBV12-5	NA	CASGLGLTGLNTEAFF	TGTGCTAGTGGCCTTGGATTAACGGGTCTGAACACTGAAGCTTTCTTT
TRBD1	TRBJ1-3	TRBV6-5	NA	CASSYQGQNSGNTIYF	TGTGCCAGCAGTTACCAGGGACAGAACTCTGGAAACACCATATATTTT
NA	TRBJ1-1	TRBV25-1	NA	CASMGVVAFF	TGTGCCAGCATGGGGGTGGTAGCTTTCTTT
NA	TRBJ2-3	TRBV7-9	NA	CASSRTDTQYF	TGTGCCAGCAGTCGCACAGATACGCAGTATTTT
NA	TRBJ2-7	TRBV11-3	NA	CASSSGRAYEQYF	TGTGCCAGCAGCTCTGGCAGGGCCTACGAGCAGTACTTC
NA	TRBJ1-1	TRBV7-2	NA	CASSLGSQNTEAFF	TGTGCCAGCAGCTTAGGGAGCCAGAACACTGAAGCTTTCTTT
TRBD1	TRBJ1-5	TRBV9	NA	CASSRDRDQPQHF	TGTGCCAGCAGCCGGGACAGGGACCAGCCCCAGCATTTT
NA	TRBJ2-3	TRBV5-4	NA	CASSLEYREDTQYF	TGTGCCAGCAGCTTGGAGTACAGGGAAGATACGCAGTATTTT
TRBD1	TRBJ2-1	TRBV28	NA	CASRLDRVPGNEQFF	TGTGCCAGCAGACTGGACAGGGTCCCGGGCAATGAGCAGTTCTTC
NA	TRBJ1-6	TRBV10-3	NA	CASRGVRDGNSPLHF	TGTGCCTCCAGGGGTGTTAGGGACGGAAATTCACCCCTCCACTTT
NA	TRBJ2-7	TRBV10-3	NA	CAISFSDSTYEQYF	TGTGCCATCAGTTTTTCTGACTCAACCTACGAGCAGTACTTC
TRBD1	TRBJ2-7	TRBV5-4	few	CASSLDRGYEQYF	TGTGCCAGCAGCCTCGACAGGGGATACGAGCAGTACTTC
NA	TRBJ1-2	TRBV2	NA	CASSEKFTGSEGYTF	TGTGCCAGCAGTGAAAAATTTACAGGGTCAGAAGGCTACACCTTC
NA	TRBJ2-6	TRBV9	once	CASSTQTSGANVLTF	TGTGCCAGCAGCACTCAGACCTCTGGGGCCAACGTCCTGACTTTC
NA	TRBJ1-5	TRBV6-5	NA	CASTFGADQPQHF	TGTGCCAGCACTTTCGGGGCAGATCAGCCCCAGCATTTT
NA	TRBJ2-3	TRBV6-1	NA	CASSDSGHHTDTQYF	TGTGCCAGCAGTGATTCAGGACACCACACAGATACGCAGTATTTT
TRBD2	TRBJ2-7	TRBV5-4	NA	CASSLDRLAGAYEQYF	TGTGCCAGCAGCTTGGATCGTCTAGCGGGGGCCTACGAGCAGTACTTC
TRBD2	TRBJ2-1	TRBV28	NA	CASSILSGVKFF	TGTGCCAGCAGTATACTTAGCGGGGTCAAGTTCTTC
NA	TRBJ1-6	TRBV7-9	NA	CASSQRTGSGIYNSPLHF	TGTGCCAGCAGCCAAAGGACGGGCTCGGGTATCTATAATTCACCCCTCCACTTT
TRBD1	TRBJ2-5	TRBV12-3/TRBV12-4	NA	CASRQGAKETQYF	TGTGCCAGCAGGCAGGGGGCGAAAGAGACCCAGTACTTC
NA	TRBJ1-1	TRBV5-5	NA	CASSLDPTRRLEAFF	TGTGCCAGCAGCTTGGATCCTACCCGACGGCTTGAAGCTTTCTTT
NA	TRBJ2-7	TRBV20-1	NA	CSASPDSSYEQYF	TGCAGTGCTAGTCCGGACAGCTCCTACGAGCAGTACTTC
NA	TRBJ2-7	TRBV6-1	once	CASSELVGGQYF	TGTGCCAGCAGTGAACTAGTGGGCGGGCAGTACTTC